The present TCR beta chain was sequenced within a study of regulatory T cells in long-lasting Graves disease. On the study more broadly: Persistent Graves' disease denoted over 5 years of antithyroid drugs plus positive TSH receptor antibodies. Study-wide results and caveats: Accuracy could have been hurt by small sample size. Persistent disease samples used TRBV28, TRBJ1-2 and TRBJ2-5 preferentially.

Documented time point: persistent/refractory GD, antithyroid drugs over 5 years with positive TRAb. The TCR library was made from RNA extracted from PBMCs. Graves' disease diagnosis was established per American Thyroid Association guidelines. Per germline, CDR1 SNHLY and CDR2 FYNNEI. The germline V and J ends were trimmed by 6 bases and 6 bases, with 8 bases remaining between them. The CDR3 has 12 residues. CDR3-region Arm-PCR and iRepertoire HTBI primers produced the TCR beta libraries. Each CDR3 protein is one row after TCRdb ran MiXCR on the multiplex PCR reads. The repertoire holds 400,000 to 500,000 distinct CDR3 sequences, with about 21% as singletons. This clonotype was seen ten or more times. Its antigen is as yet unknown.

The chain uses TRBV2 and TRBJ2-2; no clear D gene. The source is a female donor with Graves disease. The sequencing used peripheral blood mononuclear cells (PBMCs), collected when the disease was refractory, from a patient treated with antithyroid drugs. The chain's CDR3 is CASRGVAGELFF. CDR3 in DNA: TGTGCCAGCAGGGGTGTCGCCGGGGAGCTGTTTTTT.